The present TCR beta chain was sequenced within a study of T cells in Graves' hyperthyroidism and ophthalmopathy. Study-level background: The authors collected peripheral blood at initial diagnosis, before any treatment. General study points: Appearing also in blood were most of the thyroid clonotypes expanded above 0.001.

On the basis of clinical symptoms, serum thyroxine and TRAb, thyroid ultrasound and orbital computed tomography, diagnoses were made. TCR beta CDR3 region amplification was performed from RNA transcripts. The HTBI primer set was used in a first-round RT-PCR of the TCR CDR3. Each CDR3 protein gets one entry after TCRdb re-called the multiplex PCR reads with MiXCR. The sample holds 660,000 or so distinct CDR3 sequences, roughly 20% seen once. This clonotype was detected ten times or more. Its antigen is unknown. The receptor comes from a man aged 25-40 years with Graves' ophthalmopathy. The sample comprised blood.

The CDR3 is CSARFLAGGPKGADTQYF. CDR3 in DNA: TGCAGTGCTAGATTTCTAGCGGGAGGGCCTAAAGGAGCAGATACGCAGTATTTT. The chain links TRBV20-1 to TRBJ2-3, with 12 bases identical to TRBD2. V lost 2 bases, J lost 4 bases, and 13 bases stayed unmatched. This CDR3 comprises 18 residues. Germline V CDR1 and CDR2: DFQATT, SNEGSKA (reference sequence).